This TCR beta chain was recorded in a study of T cell responses to AZD1222 COVID-19 vaccine. General study points: Clonal diversity was possibly underestimated, and white British individuals and females predominated among donors. Repertoire sampling happened only post peak T cell response. Of spike-specific TCRs, nearly half reportedly target regions left unmutated in variants.

This clone was seen just once. Its antigen is as yet unknown. Data came from immunoSEQ multiplex PCR; TCRdb stores just in-frame clones and leaves some out. Of fewer than 200,000 clones listed, approximately 92% are singletons. Per germline, CDR1 KGHSH and CDR2 LQKENI. This CDR3 has 14 residues. V lost 0 bases and J lost 2, with 8 bases in between. The V gene is TRBV18, the J gene TRBJ2-7; D is unresolved. The source is an adult in good health. The source was peripheral blood, collected on day 0 of AZD1222 vaccination. Here the CDR3 DNA reads TGTGCCAGCTCACCACCTGGGCTCCCCTACGAGCAGTACTTC. This encodes CASSPPGLPYEQYF.